Presented here are 9 T cell receptor beta chains from one specimen sequenced in a study of blood T cell repertoires in COVID-19. Here immunoSEQ multiplex PCR was the method, and the copy in TCRdb shows in-frame clones only, minus some. The repertoire has around 170,000 clones, approximately 90% of them found once; the top ten carry 3.5% to 5%. Material for sequencing was peripheral blood. Source of these receptors: a woman in her 30s with acute or convalescent COVID-19.

The gene calls are TRBV6-1 and TRBJ1-3, with unresolved D. Trimming took off 1 base at V and 3 bases at J, with 4 bases between the two ends. Germline CDR1 MNHNS, CDR2 SASEGT. The CDR3 loop spans 13 amino acids. The CDR3 DNA sequence: TGTGCCAGCAGTGAAGTGAGTGGAAACACCATATATTTT. It is translated as CASSEVSGNTIYF.

The gene calls are TRBV7-3 and TRBJ1-1, with D unresolved. Germline V gene sequence: CDR1 SGHTA, CDR2 FQGTGA. CDR3 length: 13 residues. Deletions cut 2 bases from V and 7 bases from J, with 11 bases between. In DNA form, the CDR3 reads TGTGCCAGCAGCTTACGGTGGGCAGATGAAGCTTTCTTT. Protein: CASSLRWADEAFF.

V and J are TRBV29-1 and TRBJ2-7; D not certain. Germline lookup yields CDR1 SQVTM and CDR2 ANQGSEA. This CDR3 spans 12 amino acids. The V and J ends lost 4 bases and 6 bases respectively, with 13 bases between them. In DNA, the CDR3 is TGCAGCGTTGCGGTCGATTATTCCGAGCAGTACTTC. It encodes CSVAVDYSEQYF.

CDR3 nucleotide sequence: TGTGCCAGCAGTTTTTCGGGACAGCCCCAGCATTTT. It translates to CASSFSGQPQHF. The V call is TRBV28, the J call TRBJ1-5; D not resolved. In germline, CDR1 is MDHEN, CDR2 SYDVKM. V was pared by 3 bases and J by 7 bases, with 7 bases between. The CDR3 covers 12 residues.

The chain joins TRBV6-6 to TRBJ1-3; 9 positions match TRBD1. The V and J ends lost 6 bases and 0 bases, in that order; junction bases with no gene match: 3. CDR3 length: 15 amino acids. CDR1 is MNHNY, CDR2 SVGAGI, per germline (reference sequence). The CDR3 reads CASSQDRGSGNTIYF. In DNA form, the CDR3 reads TGTGCCAGCAGCCAGGACAGGGGCTCTGGAAACACCATATATTTT.

The V call is TRBV5-4, the J call TRBJ1-1; tentatively, D is TRBD1 (5 bases). V dropped 5 bases and J dropped 0 bases, with 11 bases sitting between them. The CDR3 spans 14 residues. Per germline, CDR1 SGHNT and CDR2 YYREEE (reference sequence). As DNA, the CDR3 is TGTGCCAGCAGAATGGGGGGGATGAACACTGAAGCTTTCTTT. Encoded protein: CASRMGGMNTEAFF.

The gene calls are TRBV21-1 and TRBJ2-2; the table's D call TRBD2 went unverified against the DNA. TRBV21-1 is assigned pseudogene status. The CDR3 covers 20 residues. In nucleotides, the CDR3 is TGTGCCAGCAGCAAACCCCCATTCGCGGGAGGGCCCTCGGGCACCGGGGAGCTGTTTTTT. Its protein is CASSKPPFAGGPSGTGELFF.

V usage is TRBV27 and J usage is TRBJ2-1, with 14 bases matching TRBD2. Trimming removed 8 bases from V and 7 bases from J; junction bases left unmatched: 4. Germline V gives CDR1 MNHEY, CDR2 SMNVEV (reference sequence). This CDR3 comprises 14 residues. CDR3 DNA: TGTGCCAGCGGGACTAGCGGGAGAGGTAATGAGCAGTTCTTC. It translates to CASGTSGRGNEQFF.

The V call is TRBV15, the J call TRBJ2-7; TRBD1 aligns across 7 bases. Looked up from germline, CDR1 is LNHNV and CDR2 is YYDKDF (reference sequence). The junction had 8 bases not matched to a gene; V was cut back by 3 bases and J by 3 bases. The CDR3 covers 15 residues. The CDR3 nucleotides are TGTGCCACCAGCAGGACTACAGGGGACCTCTACGAGCAGTACTTC. It is translated as CATSRTTGDLYEQYF. The full variable domain, rest sourced from reference TRBV15 and TRBJ2-7, is DAMVIQNPRYQVTQFGKPVTLSCSQTLNHNVMYWYQQKSSQAPKLLFHYYDKDFNNEADTPDNFQSRRPNTSFCFLDIRSPGLGDTAMYLCATSRTTGDLYEQYFGPGTRLTVT.